The 21 T cell receptor beta chains below all came from one sample that was sequenced in a study of shared T cell receptors in the human thymus. Method: immunoSEQ multiplex PCR; TCRdb's copy keeps in-frame clones and lacks some. The sample holds about 380,000 clones, about 95% seen once. Sequencing input: thymocytes. These receptors were collected from a human donor.

This clone was recorded once. The chain combines TRBV28 with TRBJ2-1; TRBD1 matches 9 bases. J lost 7 bases, V lost 5 bases, and 9 bases had no gene match. The CDR3 contains 15 residues. Germline V gives CDR1 MDHEN, CDR2 SYDVKM. The CDR3 spells CASSKSRDRANEQFF. CDR3 sequence (DNA): TGTGCCAGCAGTAAGAGCCGGGACAGGGCTAATGAGCAGTTCTTC.

This clone was seen only once. The V call is TRBV9, the J call TRBJ2-1; tentatively, D is TRBD1 (5 bases). Germline-derived CDR1 and CDR2 are SGDLS and YYNGEE. V was shortened by 4 bases and J by 8 bases, with 10 bases between the two germline ends. The CDR3 runs 12 residues. This CDR3 is CASSLRGDEQFF. In DNA form, the CDR3 reads TGTGCCAGCAGCTTAAGGGGCGATGAGCAGTTCTTC.

J is TRBJ2-7 and V is TRBV7-9; 11 bases match TRBD1. V lost 4 bases and J lost 4; bases outside the gene matches: 6. The germline V gene encodes CDR1 SEHNR and CDR2 FQNEAQ (reference sequence). CDR3 length equals 15 residues. The CDR3 sequence is CASSCRRDRGYEQYF. The CDR3 bases are TGTGCCAGCAGCTGCCGAAGGGACAGGGGGTACGAGCAGTACTTC.

The V call is TRBV6-6, the J call TRBJ2-7; possible D gene TRBD2, 5 bases. Germline CDR1 reads MNHNY; CDR2 reads SVGAGI (reference sequence). The CDR3 contains 13 residues. V was trimmed by 4 bases and J by 2 bases, leaving 9 bases between them. The CDR3 sequence is CASSSSGTYEQYF. The CDR3 bases are TGTGCCAGCAGTTCCTCCGGGACCTACGAGCAGTACTTC.

The genes are TRBV19 and TRBJ2-3, with D perhaps matching TRBD2 (6 bases). V was trimmed by 5 bases and J by 0 bases, leaving 18 bases between them. The CDR3 runs to 17 residues. The germline CDR1 and CDR2 sequences are LNHDA and SQIVND (reference sequence). As DNA, the CDR3 is TGTGCCAGTAGTTCTGGACTATACACTAACAGCACAGATACGCAGTATTTT. Its translation is CASSSGLYTNSTDTQYF.

The chain has TRBV28 and TRBJ1-1; 7 bases match TRBD1. J lost 1 base, V lost 6 bases, and 17 bases had no gene match. Looked up from germline, CDR1 is MDHEN and CDR2 is SYDVKM. This CDR3 has 18 residues. The CDR3 DNA sequence: TGTGCCAGCAGCTCCAACCACAGGGGCCTACGACAGAACACTGAAGCTTTCTTT. The encoded protein is CASSSNHRGLRQNTEAFF. The whole variable domain, filled in from reference TRBV28 and TRBJ1-1, reads DVKVTQSSRYLVKRTGEKVFLECVQDMDHENMFWYRQDPGLGLRLIYFSYDVKMKEKGDIPEGYSVSREKKERFSLILESASTNQTSMYLCASSSNHRGLRQNTEAFFGQGTRLTVV.

This chain uses TRBV27 with TRBJ1-2, with a weak D call TRBD1 (5 bases). The ends were cut back, 2 bases at V and 4 bases at J, with 26 bases in the middle. CDR1 MNHEY and CDR2 SMNVEV come from the germline V gene (reference sequence). The CDR3 spans 19 residues. CDR3 bases: TGTGCCAGCAGTTTAAATACCCGGACTTTCCAAGGGGCCTCCTATGGCTACACCTTC. Its translation is CASSLNTRTFQGASYGYTF.

This clone occurred once. This same CDR3 is encoded by further DNA sequences in the sample. V gene TRBV7-6 combines with J gene TRBJ2-7; possibly TRBD2 for D (6 bases). Germline-derived CDR1 and CDR2 are SGHVS and FNYEAQ. The CDR3 totals 14 residues. V was shortened by 0 bases and J by 2 bases, with 8 bases between the two germline ends. CDR3 coding DNA: TGTGCCAGCAGCTTAGCGGGAGGCACCTACGAGCAGTACTTC. Protein sequence: CASSLAGGTYEQYF.

This chain connects TRBV10-3 to TRBJ1-1; D might be TRBD1 (5 bases). The germline V gene has CDR1 ENHRY and CDR2 SYGVKD. With 8 bases removed from V and 7 bases from J, the gap between germline ends came to 17 bases. This CDR3 has 13 amino acids. CDR3 in amino acids: CAIGRSGMDEAFF. In DNA, the CDR3 is TGTGCCATCGGTAGGTCAGGGATGGATGAAGCTTTCTTT.

The rearrangement uses TRBV10-3 and TRBJ1-1; a possible D gene is TRBD1 (6 bases). The CDR3 spans 18 residues. V was pared by 0 bases and J by 1 base, with 18 bases between. CDR1 and CDR2 (germline): ENHRY, SYGVKD. In nucleotides, the CDR3 is TGTGCCATCAGTGAGTCGATACGTGGGACACCCAAGAACACTGAAGCTTTCTTT. Encoded protein: CAISESIRGTPKNTEAFF.

This chain connects TRBV18 to TRBJ1-4, with D unclear. The V and J ends lost 8 bases and 4 bases respectively, with 14 bases between them. Per germline, CDR1 KGHSH and CDR2 LQKENI. The CDR3 spans 14 residues. The CDR3 protein is CASKLRDNNEKLFF. CDR3 bases: TGTGCCAGCAAACTCCGAGACAATAATGAAAAACTGTTTTTT.

V is TRBV6-6 and J is TRBJ2-6; D remains unclear. The CDR3 is 16 amino acids. Trimming removed 6 bases from V and 4 bases from J, with 16 bases in between. CDR1 and CDR2 (germline): MNHNY, SVGAGI (reference sequence). The CDR3 DNA reads as TGTGCCAGCAGCGCGTCCGTCCCATCCGGGGCCAACGTCCTGACTTTC. Its translation: CASSASVPSGANVLTF.

The CDR3, as DNA: TGTGCCAGCCCTAGGGTCGAAGCTTTCTTT. Translating it yields CASPRVEAFF. This chain connects TRBV2 to TRBJ1-1; D remains unclear. The CDR3 runs to 10 residues. V shed 8 bases and J shed 8 bases, with 9 bases lying between them. Germline lookup yields CDR1 SNHLY and CDR2 FYNNEI.

Details on this clone: This same CDR3 is encoded by further DNA sequences in the sample. V gene TRBV28 combines with J gene TRBJ2-7; D gene uncertain. This CDR3 contains 12 residues. V lost 2 bases and J 2 bases, leaving 4 bases between the germline ends. From germline, CDR1 is MDHEN and CDR2 SYDVKM. This chain's CDR3 is CASSLGTYEQYF. CDR3 nucleotide sequence: TGTGCCAGCAGTTTAGGCACCTACGAGCAGTACTTC.

CDR3 residues: CASSLSRPVGGNQPQHF. The CDR3 bases are TGTGCCAGCAGTTTATCTAGACCGGTTGGGGGAAATCAGCCCCAGCATTTT. The V and J genes are TRBV28 and TRBJ1-5; a weak D match, TRBD1 (5 bases). This CDR3 has 17 amino acids. The germline V gene has CDR1 MDHEN and CDR2 SYDVKM. Trimming removed 1 base from V and 4 bases from J, with 17 bases in between.

Details on this clone: The germline gene is not matched at one end of the junction; a read error may be the cause. This chain connects TRBV28 to TRBJ2-2; 12 bases align to TRBD2. This CDR3 comprises 14 residues. Germline V gene data show CDR1 as MDHEN and CDR2 as SYDVKM. The DNA for the CDR3 is TGTGCCACCAGGACTAGCGGGAACGCCGGGGAGCTGTTTTTT. It encodes CATRTSGNAGELFF. The full variable domain, completed using reference TRBV28 and TRBJ2-2, is DVKVTQSSRYLVKRTGEKVFLECVQDMDHENMFWYRQDPGLGLRLIYFSYDVKMKEKGDIPEGYSVSREKKERFSLILESASTNQTSMYLCATRTSGNAGELFFGEGSRLTVL.

The chain has TRBV10-3 and TRBJ2-7; TRBD1 matches at 9 bases. The germline V gene encodes CDR1 ENHRY and CDR2 SYGVKD. The CDR3 loop spans 15 amino acids. V lost 6 bases, J lost 6 bases, and 12 bases stayed unmatched. The CDR3, as DNA: TGTGCCATCAGACTCCGGGACAGGGAGTTGGGCGAGCAGTACTTC. The encoded protein is CAIRLRDRELGEQYF.

The genes are TRBV27 and TRBJ2-7; D ambiguous. There are 14 residues in the CDR3. From germline, CDR1 is MNHEY and CDR2 SMNVEV (reference sequence). Trimming stripped 5 bases from V and 3 bases from J, with 14 bases between. The CDR3 coding sequence is TGTGCCAGCAGTCTCGGCCCGGTTCGCTACGAGCAGTACTTC. Protein sequence: CASSLGPVRYEQYF.

The chain recombines TRBV7-2 with TRBJ2-2; 7 nucleotides agree with TRBD1. The CDR3 has 17 residues. Germline-derived CDR1 and CDR2 are SGHTA and FQGNSA. Trimming at V came to 5 bases and at J to 1 base, leaving 10 bases not matched to a gene. CDR3 amino acids: CASSHDVRQGNTGELFF. The CDR3 DNA sequence: TGTGCCAGCAGCCATGACGTGAGACAGGGGAACACCGGGGAGCTGTTTTTT.

The rearrangement joins TRBV30 to TRBJ2-1; 8 bases are a match to TRBD2. V lost 0 bases to trimming and J lost 0 bases; unmatched junction nucleotides: 10. CDR1 and CDR2 (germline): GTSNPN, SVGIG (reference sequence). There are 18 residues in the CDR3. In nucleotides, the CDR3 is TGTGCCTGGAGTGTACGCCCCACTAGCGGTAGCTCCTACAATGAGCAGTTCTTC. Its translation is CAWSVRPTSGSSYNEQFF.

The chain uses TRBV27 and TRBJ2-2, with 7 bases lining up with TRBD2. V shed 2 bases, J shed 4 bases, and the junction held 16 bases outside the gene matches. CDR1 is MNHEY, CDR2 SMNVEV, per germline (reference sequence). This CDR3 is built from 19 residues. CDR3 nucleotides: TGTGCCAGCAGTTTAAGGAATCGGGGGAGGGCCCCTGGCACCGGGGAGCTGTTTTTT. This gives the protein CASSLRNRGRAPGTGELFF.